Presented here are 27 T cell receptor beta chains from one specimen sequenced in a study of T cells in Graves' hyperthyroidism and ophthalmopathy. It was RNA transcripts that yielded the amplified TCR beta CDR3 regions. HTBI primers were the set used in a first-round RT-PCR of the TCR CDR3. One entry per CDR3 protein results from TCRdb running MiXCR on the multiplex PCR reads. The data show around 400,000 distinct CDR3 sequences, about 15% seen once. The sequenced sample was blood. These receptors came from a woman aged 18-29 years with Graves' hyperthyroidism that later progressed to Graves' ophthalmopathy.

The table lists this clonotype with many counts. The J gene is TRBJ1-5, the V gene TRBV20-1; 10 nucleotides align to TRBD1. V shed 3 bases and J 6 bases; nucleotides not matched to a gene: 5. This CDR3 has 14 residues. CDR1 and CDR2 (germline): DFQATT, SNEGSKA (reference sequence). CDR3 sequence reads: CSASGTGVRQPQHF. The CDR3, as DNA: TGCAGTGCTAGTGGGACAGGGGTTCGTCAGCCCCAGCATTTT.

This clonotype was seen only once. The V and J genes are TRBV6-1 and TRBJ2-1; 10 bases are a match to TRBD2. The CDR3 spans 15 residues. CDR1 is MNHNS and CDR2 is SASEGT in the germline V gene. V was clipped by 4 bases and J by 4 bases; unmatched bases: 4. The CDR3 sequence: CASSVQREGYNEQFF. The CDR3 DNA is TGTGCCAGCAGTGTACAGCGGGAGGGATACAATGAGCAGTTCTTC.

This clonotype was seen repeatedly, ten times or more. This chain links TRBV20-1 with TRBJ1-5; D is unclear. V shed 3 bases and J shed 0 bases, with 12 bases lying between them. CDR3 size: 15 residues. From germline, CDR1 is DFQATT and CDR2 SNEGSKA (reference sequence). Here the CDR3 DNA reads TGCAGTGCTAGGGTTCGAGCCATTAGCAATCAGCCCCAGCATTTT. Translated, it gives CSARVRAISNQPQHF.

A note on this clonotype: A much larger clone is a single base away; this may be a read error. The J gene is TRBJ1-5, the V gene TRBV12-3 or TRBV12-4; unclear D gene. The CDR3 covers 14 residues. CDR3 loop: CASSSFGSNQPRHF. CDR3 nucleotide sequence: TGTGCCAGCAGTTCCTTCGGGAGCAATCAGCCCCGGCATTTT.

About this clonotype itself: A junction boundary mismatches the germline segment, possibly from a read error. The chain employs TRBV18 and TRBJ2-1; the match to TRBD2 covers 11 bases. CDR1 and CDR2 (germline): KGHSH, LQKENI. The CDR3 has 18 residues. The DNA of the CDR3 is TGTGCCAGCTCACCGCGGGGACTAGCGGTTACCTCCCACAATGAGCAGTTCTTC. Translating gives CASSPRGLAVTSHNEQFF.

This clonotype was detected a few times. An end of the junction differs from the germline gene, which may be a read error. The chain combines TRBV13 with TRBJ2-5; 10 positions match TRBD2. Germline V CDR1 and CDR2: PRHDT, FYEKMQ (reference sequence). The CDR3 has 24 amino acids. CDR3 DNA: TGTGCCAGCAGCCACCCCAAGGAAAACTCGGCTAGCGGGAGTTTGTCTCCACACCAAGAGACCCAGTACTTT. Translation: CASSHPKENSASGSLSPHQETQYF. The full variable domain, rest sourced from reference TRBV13 and TRBJ2-5, is AAGVIQSPRHLIKEKRETATLKCYPIPRHDTVYWYQQGPGQDPQFLISFYEKMQSDKGSIPDRFSAQQFSDYHSELNMSSLELGDSALYFCASSHPKENSASGSLSPHQETQYFGPGTRLLVL.

The CDR3 DNA reads TGTGCCAGCAGTGATGGGGCTAGTCGGTTCTTC. Protein sequence: CASSDGASRFF. The V and J genes are TRBV2 and TRBJ2-1, with D tentatively TRBD1 (5 bases). CDR1 SNHLY and CDR2 FYNNEI come from the germline V gene. The CDR3 length is 11 residues. Trimming pared 3 bases from V and 15 bases from J, leaving 12 bases between.

This clonotype was counted many times. The chain couples TRBV11-2 to TRBJ2-3, with a possible D match to TRBD2 (5 bases). Per germline, CDR1 SGHAT and CDR2 FQNNGV. Trimming took off 5 bases at V and 1 base at J, with 10 bases between the two ends. The CDR3 sequence is 14 residues long. The CDR3 DNA is TGTGCCAGCAGCCCCCACGGGGGCACAGATACGCAGTATTTT. This gives the protein CASSPHGGTDTQYF.

The rearrangement links TRBV28 to TRBJ1-2; D ambiguous. Trimming took 6 bases from V and 4 from J, leaving 12 bases between them. The CDR3 loop spans 13 amino acids. Germline V lookup: CDR1 MDHEN, CDR2 SYDVKM. CDR3 coding DNA: TGTGCCAGCAGGCCCCAGACCATCTATGGCTACACCTTC. Translated: CASRPQTIYGYTF.

Turning to this clonotype: A much more abundant neighbour one base away suggests this may be a read error. V is TRBV18 and J is TRBJ1-1, with TRBD1 matching 9 bases. This CDR3 comprises 15 residues. Germline CDR1 KGHSH, CDR2 LQKENI. CDR3 sequence reads: CANSPGTGMNTEAFF. The CDR3 DNA follows: TGTGCCAACTCACCAGGGACAGGGATGAACACTGAAGCTTTCTTT.

Points on this clonotype: This may arise from a read error, as a much more abundant clone is one base away. In DNA, the CDR3 is TGTGCCAGCAGTCCACTCACTACAGCGGGAGGGCTCTCCTACAATGAGCAGTACTTC. Its translation is CASSPLTTAGGLSYNEQYF. This rearrangement joins TRBV28 to TRBJ2-1; 10 bases agree with TRBD2. TRBJ2-7 matches the DNA end more closely, so the J call is doubtful. This CDR3 comprises 19 residues. Germline loops: CDR1 MDHEN, CDR2 SYDVKM.

Many counts were recorded for this clonotype. The genes are TRBV7-2 and TRBJ2-1; possibly TRBD1 for D (7 bases). The V gene lost 0 bases and the J gene lost 7 bases, with 16 bases spanning the gap. This CDR3 is 16 amino acids long. CDR1 is SGHTA, CDR2 FQGNSA, per germline. The CDR3 region is CASSLAPTGRRNEQFF. CDR3 DNA: TGTGCCAGCAGCTTAGCCCCGACAGGGAGGAGAAATGAGCAGTTCTTC.

This clonotype was found many times. The chain uses TRBV6-6 and TRBJ1-1; 7 bases match TRBD1. Germline CDR1 MNHNY, CDR2 SVGAGI (reference sequence). Trimming cost V 2 bases and J 1 base; bases outside gene matches: 4. This CDR3 contains 15 residues. This chain's CDR3 is CASSYGRTGNTEAFF. In DNA, the CDR3 is TGTGCCAGCAGTTACGGTCGGACAGGGAACACTGAAGCTTTCTTT.

This clonotype was detected many times. This chain joins TRBV6-2 or TRBV6-3 and TRBJ2-7; no clear D. Trimming cost V 4 bases and J 2 bases, with 12 bases left between them. CDR3 length: 14 residues. Germline V gene sequence: CDR1 MNHEY, CDR2 SVGEGT. The CDR3 DNA follows: TGTGCCAGCAGTTCCATGACTGTACCCTACGAGCAGTACTTC. Amino acids: CASSSMTVPYEQYF.

As concerns this clonotype: Since a much larger clone is just one base distant, this may be a read error. The CDR3 sequence: CASSRDASNYGYTF. The CDR3 DNA reads as TGTGCCAGCAGTCGGGACGCGTCTAACTATGGCTACACCTTC. This rearrangement joins TRBV2 to TRBJ1-2; a possible D gene is TRBD1 (5 bases). CDR1 SNHLY and CDR2 FYNNEI come from the germline V gene. Trimming stripped 5 bases from V and 0 bases from J, with 10 bases between. The CDR3 is 14 amino acids.

Regarding this clonotype: Since a much larger clone is just one base distant, this may be a read error. The chain's CDR3 is CSPPGTASYEQYF. As DNA, the CDR3 is TGCAGTCCTCCCGGGACAGCCTCCTACGAGCAGTACTTC. This chain uses TRBV20-1 with TRBJ2-7; the match to TRBD1 covers 7 bases. Trimming at V came to 8 bases and at J to 0 bases, leaving 7 bases not matched to a gene. There are 13 residues in the CDR3. Germline V gives CDR1 DFQATT, CDR2 SNEGSKA (reference sequence).

J is TRBJ2-2 and V is TRBV19; no definite D call. The CDR3 has 14 residues. The germline gives CDR1 LNHDA, CDR2 SQIVND (reference sequence). V gave up 2 bases and J gave up 5 bases, with 9 bases separating them. CDR3 region: CASSIPQRTGELFF. CDR3 sequence (DNA): TGTGCCAGTAGTATACCCCAACGAACCGGGGAGCTGTTTTTT. Variable domain in full (rest from reference TRBV19 and TRBJ2-2): DGGITQSPKYLFRKEGQNVTLSCEQNLNHDAMYWYRQDPGQGLRLIYYSQIVNDFQKGDIAEGYSVSREKKESFPLTVTSAQKNPTAFYLCASSIPQRTGELFFGEGSRLTVL.

The chain recombines TRBV19 with TRBJ2-5, with 9 bases matching TRBD2. This CDR3 has 16 amino acids. Germline V gene sequence: CDR1 LNHDA, CDR2 SQIVND (reference sequence). V gave up 3 bases and J gave up 3 bases; unmatched junction bases: 8. The CDR3 reads CASSMISGSPKETQYF. The CDR3 DNA is TGTGCCAGTAGTATGATTAGCGGGAGCCCTAAAGAGACCCAGTACTTC.

At least ten counts were recorded for this clonotype. The genes are TRBV6-2 or TRBV6-3 and TRBJ2-7, with a weak D call TRBD2 (5 bases). Trimming cost V 2 bases and J 3 bases, with 8 bases left between them. Per the germline V gene, CDR1 is MNHEY and CDR2 is SVGEGT. The CDR3 extends over 13 amino acids. The CDR3 here is CASSYLANYEQYF. The CDR3 region has the DNA TGTGCCAGCAGTTACCTAGCTAACTACGAGCAGTACTTC.

This clonotype was counted many times. The chain has TRBV20-1 and TRBJ2-2; D gene unclear. From germline, CDR1 is DFQATT and CDR2 SNEGSKA (reference sequence). V was cut by 4 bases and J by 1 base, with 1 base left in between. CDR3 length equals 11 residues. DNA for the CDR3: TGCAGTGCTAAGAACACCGGGGAGCTGTTTTTT. Its translation is CSAKNTGELFF.

This clonotype was picked up many times. The V gene is TRBV7-9, the J gene TRBJ2-1, with TRBD2 identical over 8 bases. With 1 base clipped from V and 14 bases from J, the junction kept 13 bases outside the gene matches. CDR3 length equals 15 residues. Germline V gives CDR1 SEHNR, CDR2 FQNEAQ (reference sequence). The CDR3 here is CASSLGLPGLEWEFF. The CDR3 DNA sequence: TGTGCCAGCAGCTTAGGGCTCCCGGGACTAGAATGGGAGTTCTTC.

Concerning this clonotype: A junction end diverges from the germline sequence, so it may reflect a read error. The genes are TRBV20-1 and TRBJ1-6; D ambiguous. This CDR3 contains 12 residues. Germline V gene lookup returns CDR1 DFQATT and CDR2 SNEGSKA (reference sequence). The CDR3 is CSARDPGSPRHF. In DNA form, the CDR3 reads TGCAGTGCTAGAGACCCCGGTTCACCCCGCCACTTT.

This clonotype has more than one count but fewer than ten. The chain combines TRBV11-2 with TRBJ2-7; D is unresolved. Germline-derived CDR1 and CDR2 are SGHAT and FQNNGV. Trimming shortened V by 5 bases and J by 4 bases, and 18 bases separated the two germline ends. The CDR3 sequence is 15 residues long. The CDR3 DNA is TGTGCCAGCAGCCATTCCTCAGGTGGTGGTTACGAGCAGTACTTC. This encodes CASSHSSGGGYEQYF.

In its sample, this clonotype was seen a few times. This rearrangement joins TRBV20-1 to TRBJ2-7; maybe TRBD2 (5 bases). Trimming cost V 0 bases and J 9 bases, with 18 bases left between them. The CDR3 is 14 residues long. Germline V lookup: CDR1 DFQATT, CDR2 SNEGSKA (reference sequence). The CDR3 DNA follows: TGCAGTGCTAGAGATGGAGGTCCCGAGTTCGGGCAGTACTTC. Amino acids: CSARDGGPEFGQYF.

This clonotype was counted ten times or more. The chain employs TRBV7-2 and TRBJ2-3; no firm D call. The ends were cut back, 5 bases at V and 6 bases at J, with 12 bases in the middle. CDR1 and CDR2 (germline): SGHTA, FQGNSA. This CDR3 contains 13 residues. The CDR3 protein is CASSPLSQDTQYF. For the CDR3, the DNA is TGTGCCAGCAGCCCCCTTAGCCAGGATACGCAGTATTTT.

This clonotype was seen many times. The chain joins TRBV7-9 to TRBJ1-4, with 10 positions matching TRBD1. CDR3 length: 14 residues. Germline V gene data show CDR1 as SEHNR and CDR2 as FQNEAQ (reference sequence). After removal of 1 base from V and 8 bases from J, the junction contained 1 base not matched to a gene. The CDR3 nucleotides read TGTGCCAGCAGCTTAGTGGGACAGGGGGAAAAACTGTTTTTT. As protein: CASSLVGQGEKLFF.

This chain links TRBV28 with TRBJ1-3; D might be TRBD1 (6 bases). CDR3 size: 16 residues. Germline CDR1 MDHEN, CDR2 SYDVKM. Trimming cost V 5 bases and J 0 bases, with 14 bases left between them. The CDR3 DNA reads as TGTGCCAGCAGTCAGCAGGGACACCTCTCTGGAAACACCATATATTTT. Its protein is CASSQQGHLSGNTIYF.